This passage covers 27 T cell receptor beta chains from one sample sequenced in a study of a mutant IDH1 vaccine in newly diagnosed glioma (dated by TCRdb to about 2021). The time point label for this specimen denotes: baseline, week 1 (first vaccination visit). The intended sense of this specimen's treatment or condition label: pre-vaccination baseline after standard-of-care therapy. Library method: the immunoSEQ multiplex PCR assay. Drawn from immuneACCESS, this table holds only the in-frame rearrangements with V and J called that TCRdb kept. Clones are partly lost; checked studies trace under half to an unresolved V gene and leave the rest unexplained. This sample comprises 92,000 or so clones, over 75% of them detected only once. In total, the top ten clones hold roughly 5% of the sample. The material sequenced was PBMCs, taken from a glioma patient treated with radiotherapy, temozolomide or both. The source of these receptors is a man aged 40-50 years with glioma. Some clones in this sample may be carry-over from other donors' samples.

The CDR3, as DNA: TGTGCCACCAGCAGAGTCATGGGTTGGGATACGCAGTATTTT. Amino acid sequence: CATSRVMGWDTQYF. The V and J genes are TRBV15 and TRBJ2-3; D ambiguous. The CDR3 has 14 residues. Trimming took 1 base from V and 6 from J, leaving 11 bases between them. Germline V CDR1 and CDR2: LNHNV, YYDKDF (reference sequence).

The chain is built from TRBV6-6 and TRBJ2-2; TRBD1 matches 7 bases. This CDR3 spans 13 amino acids. Germline V lookup: CDR1 MNHNY, CDR2 SVGAGI (reference sequence). Trimming cost V 6 bases and J 7 bases; bases outside gene matches: 5. CDR3 bases: TGTGCCAGCAGCCGACAGGGTGTCGGGGAGCTGTTTTTT. Residues: CASSRQGVGELFF.

The V call is TRBV10-2, the J call TRBJ1-2, with TRBD1 as a possible D gene (5 bases). The germline gives CDR1 WSHSY, CDR2 SAAADI. The CDR3 has 13 amino acids. Trimming removed 0 bases from V and 4 bases from J, with 6 bases in between. CDR3: CASSESTGYGYTF. CDR3 DNA sequence: TGCGCCAGCAGTGAGTCAACAGGCTATGGCTACACCTTC.

About this clone itself: One end of the junction does not line up with germline, which may come from a read error. The rearrangement links TRBV20-1 to TRBJ1-2, with D uncertain. CDR1 is DFQATT, CDR2 SNEGSKA, per germline (reference sequence). There are 9 residues in the CDR3. The CDR3 nucleotides are TGCAGTGCTAGAGACCGGGTCGCCTTC. Protein product: CSARDRVAF.

This clone appeared a single time. The chain combines TRBV19 with TRBJ1-1, with 9 bases that match TRBD1. The CDR3 extends over 15 amino acids. V gave up 2 bases and J gave up 6 bases; unmatched junction bases: 7. Germline CDR1 LNHDA, CDR2 SQIVND (reference sequence). The CDR3 DNA is TGTGCCAGTAGTATACGTGGGACAGGGCGGGCTGAAGCTTTCTTT. This encodes CASSIRGTGRAEAFF.

V gene TRBV2 combines with J gene TRBJ2-1; the D call may be TRBD1 or TRBD2 (6 bases each). The CDR3 consists of 15 residues. Trimming removed 4 bases from V and 4 bases from J, with 14 bases in between. Per the germline V gene, CDR1 is SNHLY and CDR2 is FYNNEI. The CDR3 sequence is CASSVAGEVYNEQFF. The CDR3 DNA reads as TGTGCCAGCAGTGTGGCAGGGGAGGTATACAATGAGCAGTTCTTC.

The rearrangement joins TRBV6-6 to TRBJ1-6; D is undetermined. Trimming shortened V by 4 bases and J by 12 bases, and 7 bases separated the two germline ends. The CDR3 has 11 amino acids. CDR1 MNHNY and CDR2 SVGAGI come from the germline V gene (reference sequence). The chain's CDR3 is CASSLRGPLHF. CDR3 bases: TGTGCCAGCAGTTTACGGGGACCCCTCCACTTT.

The chain uses TRBV10-3 and TRBJ2-7; TRBD1 matches at 7 bases. V lost 6 bases and J lost 1; bases outside the gene matches: 0. CDR1 is ENHRY, CDR2 SYGVKD, per germline. This CDR3 spans 12 amino acids. The CDR3 nucleotides read TGTGCCATCAGGGGACAGTCCTACGAGCAGTACTTC. This sequence encodes CAIRGQSYEQYF.

V and J are TRBV5-1 and TRBJ1-1; D uncertain. The CDR3 is 13 residues long. V was shortened by 5 bases and J by 1 base, with 9 bases between the two germline ends. Germline V lookup: CDR1 SGHRS, CDR2 YFSETQ. The CDR3 bases are TGCGCCAGCAGTTCACGGTCGAACACTGAAGCTTTCTTT. This codes for CASSSRSNTEAFF.

Only one count was recorded for this clone. Within the sample, other DNA sequences also encode this same CDR3. The rearrangement links TRBV29-1 to TRBJ1-2; D ambiguous. Between the trimmed V and J ends, which lost 6 bases and 3 bases, there was a span of 8 bases. The CDR3 covers 11 residues. CDR1 is SQVTM and CDR2 is ANQGSEA in the germline V gene. DNA of the CDR3: TGCAGCGTGGGTGGGGACTATGGCTACACCTTC. Amino acids: CSVGGDYGYTF.

The V and J genes are TRBV15 and TRBJ1-4; D is undetermined. CDR3 length: 15 amino acids. V was shortened by 0 bases and J by 0 bases, with 5 bases between the two germline ends. Germline values: CDR1 LNHNV, CDR2 YYDKDF (reference sequence). CDR3 DNA sequence: TGTGCCACCAGCAGAGATCCAGCAACTAATGAAAAACTGTTTTTT. Its protein is CATSRDPATNEKLFF.

This chain joins TRBV10-3 and TRBJ1-2; D is perhaps TRBD1 (5 bases). The length of the CDR3 is 14 residues. V was clipped by 3 bases and J by 2 bases, with 10 bases between them. Germline V gives CDR1 ENHRY, CDR2 SYGVKD. CDR3 in amino acids: CAISDAGTNYGYTF. The CDR3 DNA reads TGTGCCATCAGTGATGCTGGGACCAACTATGGCTACACCTTC.

CDR3 sequence (DNA): TGTGCCAGCAGTGCACCCGGGACAGGGGACCAAGAGACCCAGTACTTC. Translation: CASSAPGTGDQETQYF. The rearrangement uses TRBV2 and TRBJ2-5; TRBD1 aligns across 10 bases. V shed 4 bases, J shed 0 bases, and the junction held 5 bases outside the gene matches. Germline CDR1 is SNHLY and CDR2 is FYNNEI. The CDR3 has 16 amino acids.

The V gene is TRBV2, the J gene TRBJ1-4, with 8 bases fitting TRBD1. This CDR3 is built from 14 residues. The V gene's germline CDR1 is SNHLY and CDR2 FYNNEI. V was clipped by 5 bases and J by 10 bases; unmatched bases: 9. CDR3 residues: CASSLQGEGGKLFF. The CDR3 DNA follows: TGTGCCAGCAGTCTACAGGGGGAAGGTGGAAAACTGTTTTTT.

The rearrangement uses TRBV10-2 and TRBJ2-5; a possible D gene is TRBD1 (6 bases). The CDR3 extends over 15 amino acids. The V gene lost 0 bases and the J gene lost 10 bases, with 18 bases spanning the gap. The germline V gene encodes CDR1 WSHSY and CDR2 SAAADI. This chain's CDR3 is CASSESTGFVRDQYF. The CDR3 nucleotides are TGCGCCAGCAGTGAGTCGACAGGCTTCGTTAGGGACCAGTACTTC.

The V gene is TRBV5-6, the J gene TRBJ2-7; D call uncertain. V shed 0 bases and J shed 7 bases, with 8 bases lying between them. CDR3 length equals 12 residues. CDR1 is SGHDT and CDR2 is YYEEEE in the germline V gene. The CDR3 reads CASSLAGREQYF. The CDR3 DNA follows: TGTGCCAGCAGCTTGGCCGGGCGTGAGCAGTACTTC.

This chain connects TRBV4-1 to TRBJ2-3; D unclear. CDR3 length equals 13 residues. V lost 6 bases to trimming and J lost 8 bases, with 15 bases between them. CDR1 MGHRA and CDR2 YSYEKL come from the germline V gene. CDR3 loop: CASRAGFSATQYF. CDR3 bases: TGCGCCAGCAGAGCCGGCTTCAGCGCTACGCAGTATTTT.

This clone ranks as medium-sized. The chain carries TRBV6-1 and TRBJ1-1, with D tentatively TRBD1 (6 bases). This CDR3 region has 14 residues. Germline lookup yields CDR1 MNHNS and CDR2 SASEGT. V dropped 5 bases and J dropped 0 bases, with 10 bases sitting between them. The CDR3 protein is CASSHGTMNTEAFF. The CDR3 coding sequence is TGTGCCAGCAGTCACGGGACAATGAACACTGAAGCTTTCTTT.

The chain uses TRBV27 and TRBJ1-2, with TRBD1 matching over 8 bases. The V gene end was trimmed by 4 bases and the J gene end by 4 bases; junction bases not matched to a gene: 5. This CDR3 region has 14 residues. Germline V CDR1 and CDR2: MNHEY, SMNVEV (reference sequence). The CDR3 protein is CASSSDRGSYGYTF. The CDR3 nucleotides read TGTGCCAGCAGTTCCGACAGGGGTAGCTATGGCTACACCTTC.

The rearrangement links TRBV29-1 to TRBJ2-7; the match to TRBD1 covers 7 bases. In germline, CDR1 is SQVTM, CDR2 ANQGSEA. CDR3 length: 11 residues. J gave up 6 bases and V 7 bases, and 6 bases lay outside the gene matches. The CDR3 protein is CSARGGSEQYF. The CDR3 region has the DNA TGCAGCGCCCGAGGGGGCAGCGAGCAGTACTTC.

V is TRBV20-1 and J is TRBJ2-5; D might be TRBD2 (5 bases). The germline gives CDR1 DFQATT, CDR2 SNEGSKA (reference sequence). The CDR3 contains 10 residues. CDR3 sequence reads: CSLASETQYF. The CDR3 DNA sequence: TGCAGCCTCGCTAGCGAGACCCAGTACTTC.

The chain recombines TRBV2 with TRBJ2-7, with 12 bases identical to TRBD2. Germline trimming cut 6 bases from V and 0 bases from J; bases unmatched to any gene: 9. The V gene's germline CDR1 is SNHLY and CDR2 FYNNEI. The CDR3 length is 17 residues. DNA of the CDR3: TGTGCCAGCAGCACCCCGACTAGCGGGGGCGACTCCTACGAGCAGTACTTC. It translates to CASSTPTSGGDSYEQYF. Full variable domain (missing parts from reference TRBV2 and TRBJ2-7): EPEVTQTPSHQVTQMGQEVILRCVPISNHLYFYWYRQILGQKVEFLVSFYNNEISEKSEIFDDQFSVERPDGSNFTLKIRSTKLEDSAMYFCASSTPTSGGDSYEQYFGPGTRLTVT.

V usage is TRBV6-6 and J usage is TRBJ1-5; TRBD1 is a possible D gene (5 bases). V lost 5 bases to trimming and J lost 6 bases, with 17 bases between them. CDR1 MNHNY and CDR2 SVGAGI come from the germline V gene (reference sequence). This CDR3 contains 15 residues. The CDR3 loop reads CASSDGALWSQPQHF. CDR3 in DNA: TGTGCCAGCAGTGATGGGGCGCTTTGGAGTCAGCCCCAGCATTTT.

V gene TRBV5-4 combines with J gene TRBJ1-4, with 9 bases identical to TRBD1. This CDR3 is built from 14 residues. Germline values: CDR1 SGHNT, CDR2 YYREEE (reference sequence). The ends lost 3 bases at V and 8 bases at J; junction bases unmatched: 5. CDR3 loop: CASSSTGGREKLFF. CDR3 sequence (DNA): TGTGCCAGCAGCTCAACAGGGGGCAGAGAAAAACTGTTTTTT.

The rearrangement joins TRBV6-6 to TRBJ2-7; D is possibly TRBD1 (6 bases). The ends were cut back, 5 bases at V and 2 bases at J, with 13 bases in the middle. The CDR3 runs to 14 residues. CDR1 MNHNY and CDR2 SVGAGI come from the germline V gene (reference sequence). The CDR3 is CASSKGQNPYEQYF. In DNA form, the CDR3 reads TGTGCCAGCAGTAAAGGACAGAACCCCTACGAGCAGTACTTC.

The chain is built from TRBV2 and TRBJ1-6, with TRBD1 matching over 7 bases. The trim removed 6 bases at V and 9 bases at J, leaving 8 bases unmatched. This CDR3 is built from 14 residues. The germline V gene encodes CDR1 SNHLY and CDR2 FYNNEI. The CDR3 is CASRLRDRSSPLHF. CDR3 sequence (DNA): TGTGCCAGCAGGCTCCGGGACAGATCTTCACCCCTCCACTTT.

This chain joins TRBV6-6 and TRBJ1-5, with a possible D match to TRBD1 (5 bases). Germline V lookup: CDR1 MNHNY, CDR2 SVGAGI (reference sequence). V lost 5 bases and J 5 bases, leaving 10 bases between the germline ends. This CDR3 region has 13 residues. The DNA of the CDR3 is TGTGCCAGCAGTGATCAGGGTTATCAGCCCCAGCATTTT. This encodes CASSDQGYQPQHF.